This T cell receptor beta chain comes out of a study of blood T cell repertoires in COVID-19. The overall study: The samples span acute and convalescent COVID-19 from the United States, Italy and Spain.

Assay: immunoSEQ multiplex PCR; the TCRdb copy retains only in-frame clones and omits some. The sample lists 360,000 or so clones, around nine tenths occurring once. Participants spanned ages 18 to 89 years and resided in 24 US areas. Participant-reported clinical history was the basis for cohort assignment. About this clone itself: Other nucleotide sequences from this sample produce the same CDR3.

This CDR3 has 14 amino acids. Germline CDR1 and CDR2: LGHDT and YNNKEL (reference sequence). V lost 1 base and J lost 5; bases outside the gene matches: 3. The rearrangement uses TRBV3-1 (or the pseudogene TRBV3-2) and TRBJ2-3; 7 nucleotides line up with TRBD2. Source material: PBMCs or T cells enriched from blood (not recorded which). The TCR was taken from a woman under 40 who had been exposed to COVID-19. The CDR3 bases are TGTGCCAGCAGCCAAGGCGGGGGTGGAGATACGCAGTATTTT. Amino acid sequence: CASSQGGGGDTQYF.